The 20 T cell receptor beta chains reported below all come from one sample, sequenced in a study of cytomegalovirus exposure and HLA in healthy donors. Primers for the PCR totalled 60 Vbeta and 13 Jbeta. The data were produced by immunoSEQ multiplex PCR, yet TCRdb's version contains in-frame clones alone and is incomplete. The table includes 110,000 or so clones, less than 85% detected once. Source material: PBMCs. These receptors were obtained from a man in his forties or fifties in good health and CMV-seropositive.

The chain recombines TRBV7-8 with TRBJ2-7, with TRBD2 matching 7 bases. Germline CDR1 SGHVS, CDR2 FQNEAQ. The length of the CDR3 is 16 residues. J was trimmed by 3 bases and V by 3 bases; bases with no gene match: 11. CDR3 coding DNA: TGTGCCAGCAGCTTGGGACTACCTTCTGCGGGCTACGAGCAGTACTTC. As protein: CASSLGLPSAGYEQYF.

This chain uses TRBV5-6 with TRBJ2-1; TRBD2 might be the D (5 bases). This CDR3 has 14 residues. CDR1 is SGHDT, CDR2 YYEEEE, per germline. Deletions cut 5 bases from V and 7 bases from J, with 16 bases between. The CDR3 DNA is TGTGCCAGCAGTTTCCTAGGAAGGGAGAATGAGCAGTTCTTC. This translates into CASSFLGRENEQFF.

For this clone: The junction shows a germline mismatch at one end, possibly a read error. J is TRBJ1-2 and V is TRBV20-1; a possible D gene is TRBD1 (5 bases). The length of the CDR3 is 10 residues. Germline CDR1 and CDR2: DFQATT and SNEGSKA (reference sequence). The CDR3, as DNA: TGCAGTGCTTATTCCGGGACTGGGGTTTTC. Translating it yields CSAYSGTGVF.

CDR3 residues: CASMTNRGVGEKLFF. Here the CDR3 DNA reads TGTGCCAGCATGACCAATCGGGGGGTAGGTGAAAAACTGTTTTTT. The chain recombines TRBV2 with TRBJ1-4; maybe TRBD1 (5 bases). CDR1 is SNHLY, CDR2 FYNNEI, per germline. The CDR3 extends over 15 amino acids. The V end lost 7 bases, the J end lost 7 bases, and 19 bases lay between the germline ends.

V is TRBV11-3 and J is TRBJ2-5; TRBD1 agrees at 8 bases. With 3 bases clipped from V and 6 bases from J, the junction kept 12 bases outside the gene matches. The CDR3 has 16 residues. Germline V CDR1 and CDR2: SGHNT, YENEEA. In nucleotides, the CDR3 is TGTGCCAGCAGCTTGGGCCGGGGGACAGGTGGACAGACCCAGTACTTC. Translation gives CASSLGRGTGGQTQYF.

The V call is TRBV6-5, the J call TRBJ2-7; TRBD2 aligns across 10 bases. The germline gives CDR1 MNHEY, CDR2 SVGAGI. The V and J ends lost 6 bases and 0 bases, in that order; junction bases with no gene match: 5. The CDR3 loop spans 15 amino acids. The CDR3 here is CASSYSGRSSYEQYF. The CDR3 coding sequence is TGTGCCAGCAGCTATAGCGGGAGGTCCTCCTACGAGCAGTACTTC.

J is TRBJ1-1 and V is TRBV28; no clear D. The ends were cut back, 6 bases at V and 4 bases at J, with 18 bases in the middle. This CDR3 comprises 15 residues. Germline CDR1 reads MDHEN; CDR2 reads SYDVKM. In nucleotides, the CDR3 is TGTGCCAGCAGCCTTGGCGAGAGGGAGGTCACTGAAGCTTTCTTT. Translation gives CASSLGEREVTEAFF.

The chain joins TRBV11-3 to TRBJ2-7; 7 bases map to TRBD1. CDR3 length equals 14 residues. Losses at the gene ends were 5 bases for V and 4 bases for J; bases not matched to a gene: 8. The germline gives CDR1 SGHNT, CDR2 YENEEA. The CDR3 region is CASSLRGQEYEQYF. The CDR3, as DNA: TGTGCCAGCAGCCTCCGCGGACAGGAGTACGAGCAGTACTTC. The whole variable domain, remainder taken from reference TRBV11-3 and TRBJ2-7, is EAGVVQSPRYKIIEKKQPVAFWCNPISGHNTLYWYLQNLGQGPELLIRYENEEAVDDSQLPKDRFSAERLKGVDSTLKIQPAELGDSAVYLCASSLRGQEYEQYFGPGTRLTVT.

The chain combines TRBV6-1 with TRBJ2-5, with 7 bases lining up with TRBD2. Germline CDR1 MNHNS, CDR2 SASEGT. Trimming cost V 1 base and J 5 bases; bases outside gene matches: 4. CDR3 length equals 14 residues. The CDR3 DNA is TGTGCCAGCAGTGAAGGGGGGGGGTTCGAGACCCAGTACTTC. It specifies CASSEGGGFETQYF.

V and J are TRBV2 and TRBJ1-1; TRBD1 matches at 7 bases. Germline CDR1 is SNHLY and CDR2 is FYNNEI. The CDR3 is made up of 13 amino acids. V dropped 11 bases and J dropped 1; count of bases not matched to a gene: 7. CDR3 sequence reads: CAATGTENTEAFF. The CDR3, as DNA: TGTGCCGCAACCGGGACAGAGAACACTGAAGCTTTCTTT.

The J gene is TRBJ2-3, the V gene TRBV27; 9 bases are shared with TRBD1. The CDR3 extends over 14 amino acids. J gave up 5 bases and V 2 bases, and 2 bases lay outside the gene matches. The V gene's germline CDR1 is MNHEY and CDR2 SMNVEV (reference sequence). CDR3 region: CASSLGTGLDTQYF. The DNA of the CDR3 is TGTGCCAGCAGTTTAGGGACAGGGCTAGATACGCAGTATTTT.

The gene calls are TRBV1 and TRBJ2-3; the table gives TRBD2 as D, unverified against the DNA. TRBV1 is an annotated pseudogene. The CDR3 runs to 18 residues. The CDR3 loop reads CTSSQARTGGGSTDTQYF. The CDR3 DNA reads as TGCACCAGCAGCCAAGCCCGAACGGGCGGGGGGAGCACAGATACGCAGTATTTT.

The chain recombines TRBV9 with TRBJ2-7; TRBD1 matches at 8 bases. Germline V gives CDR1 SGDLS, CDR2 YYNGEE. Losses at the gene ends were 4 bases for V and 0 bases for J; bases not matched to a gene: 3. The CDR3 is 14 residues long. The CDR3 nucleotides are TGTGCCAGCAGCTTAGGACAGGGCTCCTACGAGCAGTACTTC. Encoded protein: CASSLGQGSYEQYF.

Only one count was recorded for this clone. CDR3 region: CASSLTGDSYNEQFF. The CDR3 nucleotides are TGTGCCAGCAGCTTGACAGGGGACTCCTACAATGAGCAGTTCTTC. The chain is built from TRBV5-6 and TRBJ2-1, with 7 nucleotides matching TRBD1. There are 15 residues in the CDR3. V shed 1 base and J 0 bases; nucleotides not matched to a gene: 1. Germline V CDR1 and CDR2: SGHDT, YYEEEE. Filled out from reference TRBV5-6 and TRBJ2-1, the complete variable domain reads DAGVTQSPTHLIKTRGQQVTLRCSPKSGHDTVSWYQQALGQGPQFIFQYYEEEERQRGNFPDRFSGHQFPNYSSELNVNALLLGDSALYLCASSLTGDSYNEQFFGPGTRLTVL.

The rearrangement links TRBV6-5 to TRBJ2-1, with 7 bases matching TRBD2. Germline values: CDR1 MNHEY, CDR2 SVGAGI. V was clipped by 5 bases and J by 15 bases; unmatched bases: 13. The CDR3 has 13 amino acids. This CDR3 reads CASSEKQREVGFF. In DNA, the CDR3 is TGTGCCAGCAGTGAAAAGCAGCGGGAAGTCGGGTTCTTC.

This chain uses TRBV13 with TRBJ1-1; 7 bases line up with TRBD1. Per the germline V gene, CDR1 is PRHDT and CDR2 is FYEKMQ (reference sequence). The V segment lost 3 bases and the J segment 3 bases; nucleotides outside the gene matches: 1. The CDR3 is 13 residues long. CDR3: CASSFGQDTEAFF. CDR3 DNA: TGTGCCAGCAGCTTCGGACAGGACACTGAAGCTTTCTTT.

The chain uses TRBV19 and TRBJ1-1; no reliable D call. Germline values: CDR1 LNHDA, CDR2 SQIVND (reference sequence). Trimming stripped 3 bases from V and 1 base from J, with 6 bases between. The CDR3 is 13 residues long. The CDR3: CASSINRNTEAFF. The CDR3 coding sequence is TGTGCCAGTAGTATCAACAGGAACACTGAAGCTTTCTTT.

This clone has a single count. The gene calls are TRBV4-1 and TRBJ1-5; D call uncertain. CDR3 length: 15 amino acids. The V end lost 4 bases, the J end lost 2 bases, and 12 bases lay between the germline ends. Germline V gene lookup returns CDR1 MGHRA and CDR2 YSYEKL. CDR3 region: CASSRGLHGNQPQHF. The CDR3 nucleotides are TGCGCCAGCAGCCGAGGACTCCACGGCAATCAGCCCCAGCATTTT.

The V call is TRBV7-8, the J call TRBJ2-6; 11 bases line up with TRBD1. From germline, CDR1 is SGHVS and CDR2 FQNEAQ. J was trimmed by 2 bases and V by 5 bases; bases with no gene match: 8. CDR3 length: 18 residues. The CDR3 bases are TGTGCCAGCAGCGTCGGACAGGGGGCGCCGACTGGGGCCAACGTCCTGACTTTC. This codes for CASSVGQGAPTGANVLTF.

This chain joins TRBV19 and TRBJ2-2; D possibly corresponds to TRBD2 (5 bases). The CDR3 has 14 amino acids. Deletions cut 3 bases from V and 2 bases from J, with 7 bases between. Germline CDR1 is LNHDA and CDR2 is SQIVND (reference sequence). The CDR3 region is CASSITRNTGELFF. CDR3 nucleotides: TGTGCCAGTAGTATTACTAGAAACACCGGGGAGCTGTTTTTT.